What follows describes a single T cell receptor beta chain. The data were obtained in a study of blood T cell repertoires in COVID-19. Study background: Spain, Italy and the United States supplied samples that represented acute and convalescent COVID-19. The cDNA or gDNA used as material had been derived from T cells, B-cell-depleted T cells, or PBMCs.

Authors' methods: The authors estimated nucleated cell counts from reference gene primer amplification. The table came from immunoSEQ multiplex PCR; TCRdb's copy has only in-frame clones and leaves some out. V, J and clone size were drawn from that table, and D and trimming were deduced from the DNA. Seen here are approximately 75,000 clones, around 90% observed once, and the top ten hold around 28%. This clonotype was obtained from a man aged 50-59 years with acute or convalescent COVID-19. Sequencing used peripheral blood.

CDR3 sequence: CASTPTTGGGYGYTF. The CDR3 DNA sequence: TGTGCCAGCACCCCCACGACAGGGGGCGGCTATGGCTACACCTTC. The V and J genes are TRBV6-6 and TRBJ1-2; 10 bases align to TRBD1. Looked up from germline, CDR1 is MNHNY and CDR2 is SVGAGI (reference sequence). V shed 7 bases and J 4 bases; nucleotides not matched to a gene: 9. This CDR3 is built from 15 residues.